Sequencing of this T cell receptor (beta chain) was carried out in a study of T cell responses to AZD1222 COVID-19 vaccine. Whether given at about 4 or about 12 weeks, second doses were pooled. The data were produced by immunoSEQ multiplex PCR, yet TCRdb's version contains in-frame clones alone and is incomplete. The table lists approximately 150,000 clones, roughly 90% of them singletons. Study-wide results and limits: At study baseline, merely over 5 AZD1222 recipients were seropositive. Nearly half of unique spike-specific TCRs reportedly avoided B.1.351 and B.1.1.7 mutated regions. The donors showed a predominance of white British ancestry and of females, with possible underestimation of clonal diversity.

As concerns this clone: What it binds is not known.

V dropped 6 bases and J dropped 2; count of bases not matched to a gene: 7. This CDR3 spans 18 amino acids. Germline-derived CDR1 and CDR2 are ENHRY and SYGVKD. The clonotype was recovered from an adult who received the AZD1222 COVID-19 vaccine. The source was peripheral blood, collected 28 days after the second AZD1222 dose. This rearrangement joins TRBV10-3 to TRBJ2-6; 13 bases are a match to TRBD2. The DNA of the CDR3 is TGTGCCATCAGGGGGGGACTAGCGGGACGGGCTGGGGCCAACGTCCTGACTTTC. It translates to CAIRGGLAGRAGANVLTF.